Listed below are T cell receptor beta chains from one sample, sequenced in a study of shared clonotypes between healthy human individuals. Sequencing used immunoSEQ multiplex PCR; TCRdb keeps in-frame clones, though not all of them. The data hold approximately 2,000,000 clones, with just under 95% observed a single time. The sample taken for sequencing was naive CD4+ T cells from PBMCs. The receptors stem from a man between 18 and 29 years old in good health. Some clones in this sample may be carry-over from other donors' samples. Both conserved end residues are part of each CDR3. D genes are given only for firm matches. Where a row states a size, it is once, few, many or the class of an expanded clone; other rows omit it.

d_call	v_call	j_call	clone_size	cdr3_nt	cdr3_aa
.	TRBV6-1	TRBJ2-7	.	TGTGCCAGCCCCCGCTTTAGTGGCGGGCCATACGAGCAGTACTTC	CASPRFSGGPYEQYF
.	TRBV5-1	TRBJ2-1	.	TGCGCCAGCAGCCCCCAGACAGGTCCTATAGGCAATGAGCAGTTCTTC	CASSPQTGPIGNEQFF
.	TRBV6-1	TRBJ2-7	.	TGTGCCAGCAGTGAAGACAGGCTCCGGGACGAGCAGTACTTC	CASSEDRLRDEQYF
TRBD1	TRBV6-7	TRBJ2-1	.	TGTCCTGCTCTAGACAGGGGGACTCCCCCTCCACCCTACAATGAGCAGTTCTTC	CPALDRGTPPPPYNEQFF
.	TRBV13	TRBJ2-3	.	TGTGCCAGCAGCTTAGTTAGCGGCCCCGCCGATACGCAGTATTTT	CASSLVSGPADTQYF
TRBD1	TRBV6-1	TRBJ2-1	.	TGTGCCAGCAGTGAATGGGGGACAGGGGACAATGAGCAGTTCTTC	CASSEWGTGDNEQFF
.	TRBV19	TRBJ1-5	.	TGTGCCAGTAGCACCCTTAGGGATCAGCCCCAGCATTTT	CASSTLRDQPQHF
.	TRBV28	TRBJ1-3	.	TGTGCCAGCAGCTTACGCGAAAACACCATATATTTT	CASSLRENTIYF
TRBD2	TRBV7-2	TRBJ2-5	.	TGTGCCAGCACCCCCGGACTAGCGGGAGAGACCCAGTACTTC	CASTPGLAGETQYF
.	TRBV7-9	TRBJ1-6	.	TGTGCCAGCAGCTACGGACAGAATAATTCACCCCTCCACTTT	CASSYGQNNSPLHF
.	TRBV6-1	TRBJ2-1	.	TGTGCCAGCAGTGAACGTCCGGGGAGCTCCTACAATGAGCAGTTCTTC	CASSERPGSSYNEQFF
.	TRBV29-1	TRBJ2-5	.	TGCAGCGTTGATGGGGCCCGGGAGACCCAGTACTTC	CSVDGARETQYF
.	TRBV19	TRBJ2-3	once	TGTGCCAGTAGTAACTATAGGGAGACAGATACGCAGTATTTT	CASSNYRETDTQYF
.	TRBV7-9	TRBJ2-5	once	TGTGCCAGCAGCTTAAAGGGGACGGATTGGGGTGAGACCCAGTACTTC	CASSLKGTDWGETQYF
TRBD1	TRBV12-5	TRBJ1-1	.	TGTGCTAGTGGAAAATCCGGGACAGGGGAAGTTGAAGCTTTCTTT	CASGKSGTGEVEAFF
TRBD2	TRBV6-1	TRBJ2-1	.	TGTGCCAGCAGTGTGTTAGGACTAGCGGTCTACAATGAGCAGTTCTTC	CASSVLGLAVYNEQFF
TRBD1	TRBV9	TRBJ1-1	.	TGTGCCAGCAGCCCCCAAGCGGGACAGGCTCCCTGGGAAGCTTTCTTT	CASSPQAGQAPWEAFF
.	TRBV7-3	TRBJ2-1	once	TGTGCCAGCAGCCCCCGGACGCGGAGTGAGCAGTTCTTC	CASSPRTRSEQFF
.	TRBV9	TRBJ2-3	.	TGTGCCAGCAGCGTAGCTGCGAAACCCAGCACAGATACGCAGTATTTT	CASSVAAKPSTDTQYF
TRBD1	TRBV5-4	TRBJ2-2	.	TGTGCCAGCAGCCAGGGAGGACAGGGGGCGCCCGGGGAGCTGTTTTTT	CASSQGGQGAPGELFF
.	TRBV7-8	TRBJ2-2	.	TGTGCCAGCAGCACCCGCGGGAAAACCGGGGAGCTGTTTTTT	CASSTRGKTGELFF
TRBD2	TRBV19	TRBJ2-7	.	TGTGCCAGTACCCCCGCTACCGCGACTAGCGGCGAGCAGTACTTC	CASTPATATSGEQYF
.	TRBV28	TRBJ2-6	.	TGTGCCAGCAGTTTAGGCGGGGCTGGGGCCAACGTCCTGACTTTC	CASSLGGAGANVLTF
.	TRBV6-1	TRBJ1-5	.	TGTGCCAGCAGTGAAGTGATTGGGCCCTTACCCGATCAGCCCCAGCATTTT	CASSEVIGPLPDQPQHF
TRBD1	TRBV11-2	TRBJ2-1	.	TGTGCCAGCAGCTCACAGGGGGGAGAGCAGTTCTTC	CASSSQGGEQFF
.	TRBV7-9	TRBJ1-4	.	TGTGCCAGCAACCCTCCGGGGGCTAATGAAAAACTGTTTTTT	CASNPPGANEKLFF
TRBD1	TRBV14	TRBJ1-1	.	TGTGCCAGCAGCCAGATAACAGGGGGCTACACTGAAGCTTTCTTT	CASSQITGGYTEAFF
.	TRBV5-6	TRBJ1-2	.	TGTGCCAGCAGCTTTTCGGTTGGAGGCGGCTACACCTTC	CASSFSVGGGYTF
.	TRBV18	TRBJ2-7	.	TGTGCCAGCTCACCGGAGCTGGGTTTAGGGCGCGAGCAGTACTTC	CASSPELGLGREQYF
.	TRBV18	TRBJ1-5	.	TGTGCCAGCTCATCGTCCGGGACATCCCGTCAGCCCCAGCATTTT	CASSSSGTSRQPQHF
.	TRBV11-2	TRBJ1-4	.	TGTGCCAGCAGCTTAATGTTGGATGAAAAACTGTTTTTT	CASSLMLDEKLFF
TRBD1	TRBV5-1	TRBJ2-7	.	TGCGCCAGCAGCATGGGACAGGGTTTGAGGGGCTACGAGCAGTACTTC	CASSMGQGLRGYEQYF
.	TRBV7-9	TRBJ1-5	.	TGTGCCAGCAGCTTAGGAATAATGGGGTATAGCAATCAGCCCCAGCATTTT	CASSLGIMGYSNQPQHF
.	TRBV6-6	TRBJ2-6	once	TGTGCCAGCAGTTACTCGCGGGGATCTGGGGCCAACGTCCTGACTTTC	CASSYSRGSGANVLTF
.	TRBV19	TRBJ1-1	.	TGTGCCAGTAGACTAGGTAACAAGGGGACTGAAGCTTTCTTT	CASRLGNKGTEAFF